This T cell receptor (beta chain) comes out of a study of blood T cell repertoires in COVID-19. Study background: Both acute and convalescent COVID-19 samples were obtained from the United States, Italy and Spain. T cells, B-cell-depleted T cells, or PBMCs supplied cDNA or gDNA.

Recruits, aged roughly 18 to 95 years, lived in around 24 US areas. In the study's own analysis: Cell counts per sample came from amplifying reference gene primers. Measured with immunoSEQ multiplex PCR; TCRdb has only the in-frame clones, and not every one. V, J and clone size are those of that table, while D and trimming were read from the DNA. Of 300,000 to 400,000 clones listed, approximately 90% are singletons. The origin of this receptor is a woman in her thirties with acute COVID-19. Sequenced input: PBMCs or T cells enriched from blood (not recorded which).

CDR3 DNA sequence: TGTGCCAGCAGTTACAAAGGGACAGGGGGCCTTACACGGCCTTACGAGCAGTACTTC. It codes for CASSYKGTGGLTRPYEQYF. This chain connects TRBV6-2 or TRBV6-3 to TRBJ2-7; TRBD1 agrees at 12 bases. CDR3 length: 19 residues. Per germline, CDR1 MNHEY and CDR2 SVGEGT. The V segment lost 2 bases and the J segment 4 bases; nucleotides outside the gene matches: 15.